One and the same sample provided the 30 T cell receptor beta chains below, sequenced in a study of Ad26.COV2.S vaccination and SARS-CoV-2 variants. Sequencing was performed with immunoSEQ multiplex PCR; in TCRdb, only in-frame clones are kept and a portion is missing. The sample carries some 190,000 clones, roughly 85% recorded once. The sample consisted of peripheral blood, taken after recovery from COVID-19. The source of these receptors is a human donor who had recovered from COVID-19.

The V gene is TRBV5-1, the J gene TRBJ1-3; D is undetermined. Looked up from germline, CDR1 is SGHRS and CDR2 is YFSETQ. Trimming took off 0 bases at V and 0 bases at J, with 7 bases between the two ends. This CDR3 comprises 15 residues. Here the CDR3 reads CASSLGTVSGNTIYF. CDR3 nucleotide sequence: TGCGCCAGCAGCTTGGGGACGGTCTCTGGAAACACCATATATTTT. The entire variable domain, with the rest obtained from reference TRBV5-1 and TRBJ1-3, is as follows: KAGVTQTPRYLIKTRGQQVTLSCSPISGHRSVSWYQQTPGQGLQFLFEYFSETQRNKGNFPGRFSGRQFSNSRSEMNVSTLELGDSALYLCASSLGTVSGNTIYFGEGSWLTVV.

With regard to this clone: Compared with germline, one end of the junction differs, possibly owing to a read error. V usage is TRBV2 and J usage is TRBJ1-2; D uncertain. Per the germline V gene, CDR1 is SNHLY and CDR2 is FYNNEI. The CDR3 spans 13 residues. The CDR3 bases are TGTGCCAGCAGTTCCGATGCTAACTATGGCCACACCTTC. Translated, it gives CASSSDANYGHTF.

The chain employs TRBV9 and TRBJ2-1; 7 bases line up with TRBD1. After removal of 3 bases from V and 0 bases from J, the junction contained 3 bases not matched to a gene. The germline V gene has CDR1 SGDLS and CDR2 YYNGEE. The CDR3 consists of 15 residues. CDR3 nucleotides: TGTGCCAGCAGCGAAGGGGACAGCTCCTACAATGAGCAGTTCTTC. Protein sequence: CASSEGDSSYNEQFF.

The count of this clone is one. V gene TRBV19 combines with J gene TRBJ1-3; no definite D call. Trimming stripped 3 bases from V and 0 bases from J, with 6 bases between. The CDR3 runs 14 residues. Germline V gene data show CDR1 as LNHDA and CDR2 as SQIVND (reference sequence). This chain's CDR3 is CASSIHLSGNTIYF. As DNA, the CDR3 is TGTGCCAGTAGTATCCACCTCTCTGGAAACACCATATATTTT.

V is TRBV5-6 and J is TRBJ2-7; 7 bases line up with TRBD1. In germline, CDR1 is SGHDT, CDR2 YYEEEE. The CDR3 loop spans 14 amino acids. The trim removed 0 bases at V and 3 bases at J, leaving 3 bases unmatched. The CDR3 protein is CASSLGQGGYEQYF. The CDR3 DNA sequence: TGTGCCAGCAGCTTGGGACAGGGCGGCTACGAGCAGTACTTC.

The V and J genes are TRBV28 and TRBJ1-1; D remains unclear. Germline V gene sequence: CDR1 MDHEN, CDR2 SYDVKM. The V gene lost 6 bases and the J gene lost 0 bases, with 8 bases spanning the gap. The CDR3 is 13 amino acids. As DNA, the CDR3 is TGTGCCAGCAGCCTGGCGATGAACACTGAAGCTTTCTTT. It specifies CASSLAMNTEAFF. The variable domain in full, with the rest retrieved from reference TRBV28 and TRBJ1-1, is DVKVTQSSRYLVKRTGEKVFLECVQDMDHENMFWYRQDPGLGLRLIYFSYDVKMKEKGDIPEGYSVSREKKERFSLILESASTNQTSMYLCASSLAMNTEAFFGQGTRLTVV.

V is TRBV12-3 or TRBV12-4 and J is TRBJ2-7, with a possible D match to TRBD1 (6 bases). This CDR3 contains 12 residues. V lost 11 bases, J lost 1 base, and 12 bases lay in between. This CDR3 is CACTRGSYEQYF. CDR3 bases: TGTGCCTGCACGAGGGGGTCCTACGAGCAGTACTTC.

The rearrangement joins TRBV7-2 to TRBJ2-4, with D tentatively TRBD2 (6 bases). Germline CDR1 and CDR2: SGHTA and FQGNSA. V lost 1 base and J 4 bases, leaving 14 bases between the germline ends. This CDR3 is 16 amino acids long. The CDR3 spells CASSLGSGLVKNIQYF. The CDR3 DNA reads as TGTGCCAGCAGCTTAGGGAGCGGGCTGGTTAAAAACATTCAGTACTTC. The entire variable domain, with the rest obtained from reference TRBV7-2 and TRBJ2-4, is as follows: GAGVSQSPSNKVTEKGKDVELRCDPISGHTALYWYRQSLGQGLEFLIYFQGNSAPDKSGLPSDRFSAERTGGSVSTLTIQRTQQEDSAVYLCASSLGSGLVKNIQYFGAGTRLSVL.

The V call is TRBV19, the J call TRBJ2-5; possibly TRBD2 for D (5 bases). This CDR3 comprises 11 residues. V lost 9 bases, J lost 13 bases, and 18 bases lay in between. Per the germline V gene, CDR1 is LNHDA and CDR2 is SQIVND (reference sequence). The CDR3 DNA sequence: TGTGCCAGCGGCACGGGAACCCAACGGTACTTC. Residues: CASGTGTQRYF.

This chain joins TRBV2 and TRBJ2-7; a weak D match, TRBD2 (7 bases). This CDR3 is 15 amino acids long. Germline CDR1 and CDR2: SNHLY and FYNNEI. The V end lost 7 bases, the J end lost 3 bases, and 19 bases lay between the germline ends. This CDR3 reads CASTGGREKRYEQYF. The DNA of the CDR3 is TGTGCCAGCACCGGGGGGCGGGAGAAACGCTACGAGCAGTACTTC.

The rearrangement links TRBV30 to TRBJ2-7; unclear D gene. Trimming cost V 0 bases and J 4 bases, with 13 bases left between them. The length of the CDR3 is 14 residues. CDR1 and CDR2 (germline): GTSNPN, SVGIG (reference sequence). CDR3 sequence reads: CAWSVSRPGYEQYF. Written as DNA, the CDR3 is TGTGCCTGGAGTGTATCCAGACCTGGTTACGAGCAGTACTTC.

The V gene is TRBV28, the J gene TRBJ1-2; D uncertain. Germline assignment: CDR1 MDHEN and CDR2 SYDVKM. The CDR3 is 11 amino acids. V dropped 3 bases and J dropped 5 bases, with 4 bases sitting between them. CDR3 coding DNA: TGTGCCAGCAGTTTCCGGTATGGCTACACCTTC. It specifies CASSFRYGYTF.

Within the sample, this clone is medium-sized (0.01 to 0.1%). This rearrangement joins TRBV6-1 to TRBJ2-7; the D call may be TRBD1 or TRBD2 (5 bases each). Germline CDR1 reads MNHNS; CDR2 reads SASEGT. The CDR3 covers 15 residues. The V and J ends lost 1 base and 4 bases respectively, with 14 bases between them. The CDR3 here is CASSEDEGSPYEQYF. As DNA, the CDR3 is TGTGCCAGCAGTGAAGATGAGGGGAGCCCGTACGAGCAGTACTTC.

CDR3 nucleotides: TGTGCCAGCAGCCCCCCCCTACGGGGCTTTAGAGATACGCAGTATTTT. It encodes CASSPPLRGFRDTQYF. The V gene is TRBV5-6, the J gene TRBJ2-3; D may correspond to TRBD1 or TRBD2 (5 bases each). The CDR3 has 16 residues. Trimming took off 4 bases at V and 5 bases at J, with 20 bases between the two ends. Germline V gives CDR1 SGHDT, CDR2 YYEEEE.

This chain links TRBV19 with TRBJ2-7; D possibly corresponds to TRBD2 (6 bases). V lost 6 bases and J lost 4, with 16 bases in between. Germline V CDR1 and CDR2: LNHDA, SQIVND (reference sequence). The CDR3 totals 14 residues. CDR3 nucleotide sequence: TGTGCCAGTAGGGAATCGGGACTTTCATACGAGCAGTACTTC. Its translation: CASRESGLSYEQYF.

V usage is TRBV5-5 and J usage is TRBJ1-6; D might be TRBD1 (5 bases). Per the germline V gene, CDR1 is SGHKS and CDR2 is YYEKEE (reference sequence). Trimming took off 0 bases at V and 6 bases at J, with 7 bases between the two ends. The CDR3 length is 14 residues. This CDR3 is CASSLVRANSPLHF. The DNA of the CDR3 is TGTGCCAGCAGCTTGGTCAGGGCTAATTCACCCCTCCACTTT.

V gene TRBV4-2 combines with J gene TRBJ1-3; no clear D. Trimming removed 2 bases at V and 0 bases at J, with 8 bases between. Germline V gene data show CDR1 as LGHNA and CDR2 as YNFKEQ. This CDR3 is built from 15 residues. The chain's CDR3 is CASSQSTASGNTIYF. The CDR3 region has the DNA TGTGCCAGCAGCCAATCAACAGCCTCTGGAAACACCATATATTTT.

The CDR3 DNA reads TGTGCCAGCAGCTGGCCTTTGGCCTCTGGAAACACCATATATTTT. Translation gives CASSWPLASGNTIYF. The chain combines TRBV5-8 with TRBJ1-3; D ambiguous. The CDR3 is 15 residues long. Per germline, CDR1 SGHTS and CDR2 YDEGEE. V lost 3 bases, J lost 0 bases, and 10 bases lay in between.

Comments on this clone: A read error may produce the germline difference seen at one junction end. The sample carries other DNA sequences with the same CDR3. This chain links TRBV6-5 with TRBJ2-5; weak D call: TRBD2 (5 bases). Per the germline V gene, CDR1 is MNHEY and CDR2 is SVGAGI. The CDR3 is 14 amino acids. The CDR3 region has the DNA TGTGCCAGCAGCTACTCCGGGGTGCAAGAGACCCAGTACTTC. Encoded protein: CASSYSGVQETQYF.

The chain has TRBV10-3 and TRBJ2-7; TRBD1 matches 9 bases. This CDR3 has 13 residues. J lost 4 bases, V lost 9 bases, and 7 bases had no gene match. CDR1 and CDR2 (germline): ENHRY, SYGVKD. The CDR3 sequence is CAMAGQGSYEQYF. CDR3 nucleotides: TGTGCCATGGCAGGACAGGGGTCGTACGAGCAGTACTTC.

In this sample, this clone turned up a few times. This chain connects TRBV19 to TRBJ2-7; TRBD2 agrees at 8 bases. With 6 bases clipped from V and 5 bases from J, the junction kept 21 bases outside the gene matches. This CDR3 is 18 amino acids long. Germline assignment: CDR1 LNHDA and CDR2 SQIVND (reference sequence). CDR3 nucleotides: TGTGCCAGTAGCCCTGAGGGCCCTAGGACTAGCTTTGCTCACGAGCAGTACTTC. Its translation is CASSPEGPRTSFAHEQYF.

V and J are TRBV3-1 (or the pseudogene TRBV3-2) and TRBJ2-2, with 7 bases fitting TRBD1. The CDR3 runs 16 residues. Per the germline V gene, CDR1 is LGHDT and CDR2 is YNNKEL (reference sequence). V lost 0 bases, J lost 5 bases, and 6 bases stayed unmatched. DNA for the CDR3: TGTGCCAGCAGCCAAGATAGGGGGCCAAGTACCGGGGAGCTGTTTTTT. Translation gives CASSQDRGPSTGELFF.

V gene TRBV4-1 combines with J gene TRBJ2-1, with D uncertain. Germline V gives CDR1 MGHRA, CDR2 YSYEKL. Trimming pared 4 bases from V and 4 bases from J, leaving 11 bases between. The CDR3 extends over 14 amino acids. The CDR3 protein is CASSLLTNYNEQFF. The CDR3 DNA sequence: TGCGCCAGCAGCCTACTGACAAATTACAATGAGCAGTTCTTC.

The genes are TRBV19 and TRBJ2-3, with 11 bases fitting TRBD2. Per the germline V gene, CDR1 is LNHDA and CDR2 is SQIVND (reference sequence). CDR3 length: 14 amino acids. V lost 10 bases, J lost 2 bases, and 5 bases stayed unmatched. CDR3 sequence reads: CATRTSGSTDTQYF. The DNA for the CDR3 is TGTGCCACCAGGACTAGCGGGTCCACAGATACGCAGTATTTT. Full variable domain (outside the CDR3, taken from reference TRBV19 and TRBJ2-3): DGGITQSPKYLFRKEGQNVTLSCEQNLNHDAMYWYRQDPGQGLRLIYYSQIVNDFQKGDIAEGYSVSREKKESFPLTVTSAQKNPTAFYLCATRTSGSTDTQYFGPGTRLTVL.

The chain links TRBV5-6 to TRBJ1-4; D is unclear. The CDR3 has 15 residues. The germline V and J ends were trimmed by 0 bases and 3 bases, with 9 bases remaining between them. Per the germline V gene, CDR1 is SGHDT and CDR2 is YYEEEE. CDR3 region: CASSLVGRSNEKLFF. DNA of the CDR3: TGTGCCAGCAGCTTGGTTGGTCGGTCTAATGAAAAACTGTTTTTT.

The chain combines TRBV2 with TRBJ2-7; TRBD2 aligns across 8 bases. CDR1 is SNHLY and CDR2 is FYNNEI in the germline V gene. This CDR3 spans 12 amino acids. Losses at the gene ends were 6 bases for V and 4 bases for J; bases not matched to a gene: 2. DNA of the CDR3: TGTGCCAGCAGGAAGCGGGAGTACGAGCAGTACTTC. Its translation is CASRKREYEQYF. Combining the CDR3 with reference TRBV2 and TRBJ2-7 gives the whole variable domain EPEVTQTPSHQVTQMGQEVILRCVPISNHLYFYWYRQILGQKVEFLVSFYNNEISEKSEIFDDQFSVERPDGSNFTLKIRSTKLEDSAMYFCASRKREYEQYFGPGTRLTVT.

The DNA for the CDR3 is TGTGCCAGCAGCTCCCAAGTCACTGAAGCTTTCTTT. Translation gives CASSSQVTEAFF. The chain joins TRBV7-9 to TRBJ1-1, with D hard to call. Trimming shortened V by 4 bases and J by 4 bases, and 7 bases separated the two germline ends. Germline V gives CDR1 SEHNR, CDR2 FQNEAQ (reference sequence). The CDR3 runs 12 residues.

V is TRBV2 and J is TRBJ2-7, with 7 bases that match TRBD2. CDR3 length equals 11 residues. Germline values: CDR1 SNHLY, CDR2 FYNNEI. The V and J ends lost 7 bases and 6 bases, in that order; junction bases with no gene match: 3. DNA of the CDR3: TGTGCCAGCAATGGGGGGGTCGAGCAGTACTTC. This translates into CASNGGVEQYF.

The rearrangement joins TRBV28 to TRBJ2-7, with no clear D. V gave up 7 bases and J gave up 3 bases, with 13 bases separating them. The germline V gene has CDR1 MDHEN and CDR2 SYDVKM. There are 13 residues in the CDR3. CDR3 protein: CASIRGRDYEQYF. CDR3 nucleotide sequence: TGTGCCAGCATCCGAGGCAGAGACTACGAGCAGTACTTC.

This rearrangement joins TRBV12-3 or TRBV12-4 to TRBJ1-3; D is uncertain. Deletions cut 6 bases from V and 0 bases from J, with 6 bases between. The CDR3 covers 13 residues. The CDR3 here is CASRPSSGNTIYF. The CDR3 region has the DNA TGTGCCAGCAGGCCTAGCTCTGGAAACACCATATATTTT.